The rows below give T cell receptor beta chains drawn from one sample of a study of PD-L1 blockade in urothelial cancer. Measured with immunoSEQ multiplex PCR; TCRdb has only the in-frame clones, and not every one. This table holds about 45,000 clones, 70% to 90% found once. Sequenced here: PBMCs, sampled around atezolizumab (anti-PD-L1) treatment. The receptors here all came from a donor at least 40 years old with urothelial cancer. Both conserved end residues are part of each CDR3. Each record gives: V gene, CDR3 protein.

>TRBV7-3
CASSSTHRGETQYF
>TRBV5-4
CASSLAPQGQAYEQYF
>TRBV7-2
CASSPEGGQGGYEQYF
>TRBV28
CASSPTMSYGYTF
>TRBV11-2
CASSLGDRGLAFF
>TRBV7-3
CASSMTAGNTIYF
>TRBV6-1
CASSESPGGGYGYTF
>TRBV18
CASSPPSTGAGELFF
>TRBV27
CATIGFNTEAFF
>TRBV7-8
CASSVAPWGGNQPQHF
>TRBV25-1
CASRAGGRNEQFF
>TRBV6-5
CASRPPGGQPQHF
>TRBV11-3
CASSPGFLNTGELFF
>TRBV12-5
CASGLVQIAIGTSGRALADTQYF
>TRBV7-2
CASSLTGLPYNEQFF
>TRBV7-2
CASSPDRGEKLFF
>TRBV11-3
CASSLGGRTGVNEQFF
>TRBV7-8
CASSPEPGQGAGKLFF
>TRBV5-1
CASSFGTSGRGETQYF
>TRBV29-1
CSVAGLAGVTLSYEQYF
>TRBV18
CASSPLTGGDSYGYTF
>TRBV7-8
CASSLVQGTTEAFF
>TRBV15
CATSSLASGNQETQYF
>TRBV6-5
CASRYNRDTNTEAFF
>TRBV5-1
CASSPGQGGSYNEQFF
>TRBV7-2
CASSLGLAGPYEQYF
>TRBV4-3
CASSQEGYGQGHGYTF
>TRBV18
CASSPPGLAGRGAKNIQYF
>TRBV7-8
CASSWGDRANTEAFF
>TRBV5-6
CASSRTGDSSYNEQFF
>TRBV7-9
CASSPRGAGTGAYEQYF
>TRBV5-5
CASSPGQEGEKLFF
>TRBV19
CASSRGRTRPEAFF
>TRBV11-2
CASSSGLAGYNEQFF
>TRBV7-9
CASSLVAASGELFF
>TRBV18
CASSTGTSGRDTQYF
>TRBV5-1
CASSLSSSEAFF
>TRBV12-5
CASAGPRTSPNTGELFF
>TRBV4-3
CASSQINGLRDGYTF
>TRBV18
CASSPGSQNQPQHF
>TRBV5-1
CASTPDSAYEQYF
>TRBV18
CASSPRTGFEGGTEAFF
>TRBV10-3
CAISAPGGVGNTEAFF
>TRBV4-2
CASSQPRTGGSFYEQYF
>TRBV5-4
CASSRDGGPYQPQHF
>TRBV27
CASSPGGGQGAPYEQYF
>TRBV4-3
CASSQGGGQETQYF
>TRBV25-1
CASSDPTNYGYTF